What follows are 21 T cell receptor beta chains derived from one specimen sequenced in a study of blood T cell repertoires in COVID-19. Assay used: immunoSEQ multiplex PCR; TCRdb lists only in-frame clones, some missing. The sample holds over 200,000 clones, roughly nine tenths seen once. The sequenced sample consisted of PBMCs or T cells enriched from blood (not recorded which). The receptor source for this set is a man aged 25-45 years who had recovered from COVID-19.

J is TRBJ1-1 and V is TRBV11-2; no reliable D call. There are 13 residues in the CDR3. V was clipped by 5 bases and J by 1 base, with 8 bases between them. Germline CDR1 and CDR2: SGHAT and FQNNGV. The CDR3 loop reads CASSLRENTEAFF. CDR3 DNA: TGTGCCAGCAGCCTCCGGGAGAACACTGAAGCTTTCTTT.

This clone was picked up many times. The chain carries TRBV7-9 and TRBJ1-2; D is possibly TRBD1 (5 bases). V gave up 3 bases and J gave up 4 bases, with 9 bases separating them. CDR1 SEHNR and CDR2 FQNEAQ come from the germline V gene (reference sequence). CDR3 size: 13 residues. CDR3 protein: CASSFTGVYGYTF. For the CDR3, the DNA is TGTGCCAGCAGCTTTACAGGAGTCTATGGCTACACCTTC.

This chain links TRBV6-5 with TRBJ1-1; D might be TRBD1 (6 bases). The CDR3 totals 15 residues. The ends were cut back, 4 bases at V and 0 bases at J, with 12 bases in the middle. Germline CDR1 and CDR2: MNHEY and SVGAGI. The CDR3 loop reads CASSSTTGLNTEAFF. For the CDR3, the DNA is TGTGCCAGCAGTTCTACCACAGGGTTGAACACTGAAGCTTTCTTT.

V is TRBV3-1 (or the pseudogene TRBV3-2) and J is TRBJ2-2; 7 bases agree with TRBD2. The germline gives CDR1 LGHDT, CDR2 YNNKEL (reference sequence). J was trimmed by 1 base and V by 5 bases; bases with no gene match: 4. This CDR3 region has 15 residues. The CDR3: CASSKRGENTGELFF. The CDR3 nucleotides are TGTGCCAGCAGCAAACGGGGGGAGAACACCGGGGAGCTGTTTTTT.

CDR3 bases: TGTGCCAGCAGCCCTGGACAGGGGTCCTACAATGAGCAGTTCTTC. It yields the protein CASSPGQGSYNEQFF. This chain uses TRBV3-1 (or the pseudogene TRBV3-2) with TRBJ2-1; 9 nucleotides agree with TRBD1. The CDR3 totals 15 residues. Trimming removed 4 bases from V and 1 base from J; junction bases left unmatched: 2. From germline, CDR1 is LGHDT and CDR2 YNNKEL (reference sequence).

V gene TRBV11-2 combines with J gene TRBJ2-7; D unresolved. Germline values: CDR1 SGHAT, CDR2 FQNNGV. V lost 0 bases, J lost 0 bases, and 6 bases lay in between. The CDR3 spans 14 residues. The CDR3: CASSLEWHSYEQYF. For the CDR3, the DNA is TGTGCCAGCAGCTTAGAATGGCACTCCTACGAGCAGTACTTC.

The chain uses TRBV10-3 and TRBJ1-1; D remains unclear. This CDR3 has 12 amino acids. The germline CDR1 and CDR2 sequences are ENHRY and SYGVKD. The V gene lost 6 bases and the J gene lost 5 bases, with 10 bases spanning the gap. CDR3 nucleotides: TGTGCCATCAGACAAAGCGAGACTGAAGCTTTCTTT. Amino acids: CAIRQSETEAFF.

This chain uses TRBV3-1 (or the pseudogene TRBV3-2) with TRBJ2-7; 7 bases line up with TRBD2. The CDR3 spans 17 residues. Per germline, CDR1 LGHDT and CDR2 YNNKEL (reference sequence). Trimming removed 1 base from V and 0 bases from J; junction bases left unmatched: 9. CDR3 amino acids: CASSQGPVAGRSYEQYF. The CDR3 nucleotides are TGTGCCAGCAGCCAAGGGCCCGTAGCGGGCCGCTCCTACGAGCAGTACTTC.

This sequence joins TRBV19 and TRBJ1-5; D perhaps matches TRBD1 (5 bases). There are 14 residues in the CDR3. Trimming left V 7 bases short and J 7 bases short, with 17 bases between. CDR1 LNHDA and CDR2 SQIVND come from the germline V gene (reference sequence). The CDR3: CASTWGALGQPQHF. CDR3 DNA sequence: TGTGCCAGTACTTGGGGCGCATTGGGACAGCCCCAGCATTTT.

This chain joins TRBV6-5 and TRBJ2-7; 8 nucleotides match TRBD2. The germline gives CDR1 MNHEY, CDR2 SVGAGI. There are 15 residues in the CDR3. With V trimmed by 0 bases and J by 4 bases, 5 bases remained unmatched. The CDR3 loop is CASSYSDRGRYEQYF. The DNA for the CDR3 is TGTGCCAGCAGTTACTCTGATCGCGGGAGGTACGAGCAGTACTTC.

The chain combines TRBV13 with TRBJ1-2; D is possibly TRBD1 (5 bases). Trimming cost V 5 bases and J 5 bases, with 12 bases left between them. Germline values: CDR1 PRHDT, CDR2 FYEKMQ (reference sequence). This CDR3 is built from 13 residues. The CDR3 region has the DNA TGTGCCAGCAGCCTAAGGGAGGGGTATGGCTACACCTTC. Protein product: CASSLREGYGYTF.

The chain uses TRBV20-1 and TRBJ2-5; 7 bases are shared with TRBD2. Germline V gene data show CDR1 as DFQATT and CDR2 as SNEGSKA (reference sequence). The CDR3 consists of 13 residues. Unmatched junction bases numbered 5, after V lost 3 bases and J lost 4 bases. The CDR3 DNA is TGCAGTGCTAGTTCCGCGGGAGTAGAGACCCAGTACTTC. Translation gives CSASSAGVETQYF.

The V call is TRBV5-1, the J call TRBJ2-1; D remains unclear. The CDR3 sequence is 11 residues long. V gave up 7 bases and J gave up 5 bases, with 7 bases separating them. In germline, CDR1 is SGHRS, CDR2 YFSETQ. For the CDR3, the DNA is TGCGCCAGCCAGCTAGACAATGAGCAGTTCTTC. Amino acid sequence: CASQLDNEQFF.

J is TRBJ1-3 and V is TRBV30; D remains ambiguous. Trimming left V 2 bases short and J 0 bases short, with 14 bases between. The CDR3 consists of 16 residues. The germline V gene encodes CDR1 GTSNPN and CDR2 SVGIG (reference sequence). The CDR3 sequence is CAWSRTGRSSGNTIYF. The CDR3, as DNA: TGTGCCTGGAGTCGTACCGGTAGGAGCTCTGGAAACACCATATATTTT.

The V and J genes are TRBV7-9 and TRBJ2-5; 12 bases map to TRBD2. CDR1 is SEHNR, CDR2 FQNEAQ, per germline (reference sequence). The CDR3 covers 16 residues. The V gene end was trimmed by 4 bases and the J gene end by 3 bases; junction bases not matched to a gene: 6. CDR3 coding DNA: TGTGCCAGCAGCTCGGCTCTAGCGGGGGGGAAAGAGACCCAGTACTTC. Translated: CASSSALAGGKETQYF.

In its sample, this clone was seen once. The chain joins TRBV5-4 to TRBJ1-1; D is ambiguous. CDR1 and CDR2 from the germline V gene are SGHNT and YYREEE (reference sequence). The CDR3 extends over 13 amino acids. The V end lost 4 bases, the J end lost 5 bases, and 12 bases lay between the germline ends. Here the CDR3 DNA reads TGTGCCAGCAGCGTACCCGGGAAAACTGAAGCTTTCTTT. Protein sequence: CASSVPGKTEAFF.

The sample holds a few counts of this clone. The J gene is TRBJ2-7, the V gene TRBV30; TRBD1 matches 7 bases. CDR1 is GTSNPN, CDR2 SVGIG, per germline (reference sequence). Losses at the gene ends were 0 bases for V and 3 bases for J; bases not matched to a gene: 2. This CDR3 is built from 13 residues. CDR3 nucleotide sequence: TGTGCCTGGAGTGTCAACAGGGGCTACGAGCAGTACTTC. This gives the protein CAWSVNRGYEQYF.

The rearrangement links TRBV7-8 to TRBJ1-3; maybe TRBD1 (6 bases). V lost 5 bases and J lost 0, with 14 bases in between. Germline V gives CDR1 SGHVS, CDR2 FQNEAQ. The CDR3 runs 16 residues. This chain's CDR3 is CASSPDRMSSGNTIYF. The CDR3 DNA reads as TGTGCCAGCAGCCCAGACAGGATGAGCTCTGGAAACACCATATATTTT.

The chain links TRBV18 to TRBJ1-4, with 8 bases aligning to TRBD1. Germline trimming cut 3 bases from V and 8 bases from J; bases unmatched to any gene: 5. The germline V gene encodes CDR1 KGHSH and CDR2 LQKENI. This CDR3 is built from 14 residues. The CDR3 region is CASSPSGQVEKLFF. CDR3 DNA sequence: TGTGCCAGCTCACCGTCGGGACAGGTGGAAAAACTGTTTTTT. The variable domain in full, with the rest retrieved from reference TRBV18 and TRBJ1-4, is NAGVMQNPRHLVRRRGQEARLRCSPMKGHSHVYWYRQLPEEGLKFMVYLQKENIIDESGMPKERFSAEFPKEGPSILRIQQVVRGDSAAYFCASSPSGQVEKLFFGSGTQLSVL.

This CDR3 is CASSQGTTSGVFSYNEQFF. CDR3 in DNA: TGCGCCAGCAGCCAAGGGACGACTAGCGGGGTCTTTTCCTACAATGAGCAGTTCTTC. The chain recombines TRBV4-3 with TRBJ2-1; TRBD2 matches 11 bases. Germline-derived CDR1 and CDR2 are LGHNA and YSLEER. With 1 base clipped from V and 1 base from J, the junction kept 9 bases outside the gene matches. The CDR3 runs to 19 residues.

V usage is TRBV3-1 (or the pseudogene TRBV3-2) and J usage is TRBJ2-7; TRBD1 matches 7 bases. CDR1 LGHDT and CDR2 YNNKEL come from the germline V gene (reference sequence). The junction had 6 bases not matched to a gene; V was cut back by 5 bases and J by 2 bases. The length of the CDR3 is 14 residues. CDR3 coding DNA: TGTGCCAGCAGCAACTGGGACAGAACCTACGAGCAGTACTTC. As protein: CASSNWDRTYEQYF.